There are a few counts of the clone carrying this T cell receptor (beta chain). Its antigen is unknown. This sample stems from a study of T-cell reconstitution after alpha-beta-depleted transplantation in children. Preparation of the TCRbeta library was carried out with unique molecular identifiers. Via MiXCR, TCRdb re-called the PCR reads, giving one row per CDR3 protein. The data show 550,000 to 600,000 distinct CDR3 sequences, approximately 22% seen once. Study results and caveats: At day 60, the high TCRbeta diversity found in some patients originated from recipient T cells and thymic progenitors that had survived.

The sequence was collected from a boy under two years old who had a stem cell transplant for acute myeloid leukemia, so the T cells may come from the graft donor. The sequenced sample was PBMCs, mostly from graft donor cells, obtained 360 days after TCRalphabeta/CD19-depleted stem cell transplant.

Here the CDR3 reads CSARGGYDTEAFF. In DNA form, the CDR3 reads TGCAGTGCTAGAGGGGGCTATGACACTGAAGCTTTCTTT. The chain couples TRBV20-1 to TRBJ1-1, with D possibly matching TRBD1 (5 bases). The CDR3 covers 13 residues. Trimming removed 1 base at V and 3 bases at J, with 9 bases between. Germline V gene lookup returns CDR1 DFQATT and CDR2 SNEGSKA (reference sequence).